The clone carrying this TCR beta chain came up many times. TCRdb itself ran the PCR reads through MiXCR, one entry per CDR3 protein. The sample yields more than 70,000 distinct CDR3 sequences, under 25% seen once. The data belong to a study of molecular identifiers for immune sequencing clone quantification. V was clipped by 4 bases and J by 2 bases, with 9 bases between them. The CDR3 runs to 14 residues. Germline V gene data show CDR1 as MNHEY and CDR2 as SMNVEV (reference sequence). This clonotype originated in a human donor in good health. Some libraries in this study had Jurkat cell RNA spiked in. This chain joins TRBV27 and TRBJ1-5; D unclear. The sequenced material came from naive CD8+ T cells from blood, with Jurkat cell RNA spiked in. Subset here: FACS-sorted CD8+CD4-CCR7+CD45RA+ naive T cells. The CDR3 sequence: CASSWAGGNQPQHF. The DNA for the CDR3 is TGTGCCAGCAGTTGGGCTGGTGGCAATCAGCCCCAGCATTTT.